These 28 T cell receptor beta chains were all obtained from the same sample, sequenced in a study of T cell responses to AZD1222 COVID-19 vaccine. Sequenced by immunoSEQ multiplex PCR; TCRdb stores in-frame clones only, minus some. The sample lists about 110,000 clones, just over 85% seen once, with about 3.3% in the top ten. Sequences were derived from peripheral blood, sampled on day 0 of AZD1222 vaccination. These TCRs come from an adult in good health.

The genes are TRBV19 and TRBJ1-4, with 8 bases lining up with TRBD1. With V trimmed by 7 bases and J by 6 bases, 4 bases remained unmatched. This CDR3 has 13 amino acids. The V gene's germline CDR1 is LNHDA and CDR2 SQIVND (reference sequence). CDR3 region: CASTQGADEKLFF. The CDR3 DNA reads TGTGCCAGTACCCAGGGGGCGGATGAAAAACTGTTTTTT.

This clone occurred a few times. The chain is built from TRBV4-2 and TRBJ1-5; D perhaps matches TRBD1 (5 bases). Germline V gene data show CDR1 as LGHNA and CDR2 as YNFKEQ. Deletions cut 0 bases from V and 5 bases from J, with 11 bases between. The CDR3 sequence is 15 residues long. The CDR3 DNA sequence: TGTGCCAGCAGCCAAGATTTCGGGGGGGATCAGCCCCAGCATTTT. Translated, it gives CASSQDFGGDQPQHF.

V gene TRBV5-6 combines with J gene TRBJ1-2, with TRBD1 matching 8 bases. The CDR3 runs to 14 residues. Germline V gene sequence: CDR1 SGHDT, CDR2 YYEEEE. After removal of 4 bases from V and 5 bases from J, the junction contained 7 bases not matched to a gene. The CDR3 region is CASSQDRGGYGYTF. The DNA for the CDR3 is TGTGCCAGCAGCCAAGACAGGGGAGGGTATGGCTACACCTTC.

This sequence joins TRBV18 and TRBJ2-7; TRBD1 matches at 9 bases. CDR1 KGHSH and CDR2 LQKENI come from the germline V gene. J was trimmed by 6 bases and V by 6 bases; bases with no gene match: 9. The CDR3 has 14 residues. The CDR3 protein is CASSQGQGLGEQYF. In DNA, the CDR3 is TGTGCCAGCTCCCAGGGACAGGGATTGGGCGAGCAGTACTTC.

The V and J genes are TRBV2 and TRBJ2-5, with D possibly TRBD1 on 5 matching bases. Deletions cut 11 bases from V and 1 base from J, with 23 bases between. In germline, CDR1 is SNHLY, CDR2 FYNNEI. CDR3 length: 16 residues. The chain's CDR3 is CARKRSSGQGQETQYF. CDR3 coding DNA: TGTGCCCGCAAGAGGTCATCCGGGCAGGGCCAAGAGACCCAGTACTTC. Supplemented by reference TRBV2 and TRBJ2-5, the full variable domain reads EPEVTQTPSHQVTQMGQEVILRCVPISNHLYFYWYRQILGQKVEFLVSFYNNEISEKSEIFDDQFSVERPDGSNFTLKIRSTKLEDSAMYFCARKRSSGQGQETQYFGPGTRLLVL.

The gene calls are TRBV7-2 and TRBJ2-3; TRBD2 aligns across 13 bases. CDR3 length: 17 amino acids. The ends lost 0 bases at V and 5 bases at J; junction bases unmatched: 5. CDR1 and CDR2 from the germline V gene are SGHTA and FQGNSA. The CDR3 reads CASSLARTSGGGDTQYF. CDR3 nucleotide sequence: TGTGCCAGCAGCTTAGCCAGGACTAGCGGGGGTGGAGATACGCAGTATTTT. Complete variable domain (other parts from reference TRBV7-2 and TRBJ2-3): GAGVSQSPSNKVTEKGKDVELRCDPISGHTALYWYRQSLGQGLEFLIYFQGNSAPDKSGLPSDRFSAERTGGSVSTLTIQRTQQEDSAVYLCASSLARTSGGGDTQYFGPGTRLTVL.

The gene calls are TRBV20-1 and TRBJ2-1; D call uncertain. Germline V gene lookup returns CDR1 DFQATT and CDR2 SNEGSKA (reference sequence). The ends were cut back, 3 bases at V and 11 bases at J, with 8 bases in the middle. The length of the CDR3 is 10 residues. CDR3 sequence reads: CSASLQKQFF. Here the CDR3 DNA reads TGCAGTGCTAGTCTTCAGAAGCAGTTCTTC.

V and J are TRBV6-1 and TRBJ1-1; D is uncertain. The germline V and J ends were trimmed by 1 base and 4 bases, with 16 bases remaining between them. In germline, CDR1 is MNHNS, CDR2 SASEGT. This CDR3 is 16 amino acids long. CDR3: CASSEGVWAVGTEAFF. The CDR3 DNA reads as TGTGCCAGCAGTGAAGGAGTTTGGGCGGTGGGCACTGAAGCTTTCTTT.

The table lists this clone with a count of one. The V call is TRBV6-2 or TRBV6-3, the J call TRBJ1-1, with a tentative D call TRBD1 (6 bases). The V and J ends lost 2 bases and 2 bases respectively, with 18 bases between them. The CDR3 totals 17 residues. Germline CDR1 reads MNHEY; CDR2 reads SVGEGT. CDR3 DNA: TGTGCCAGCAGTTACCTACAGGGTGGGGGAGGAAACACTGAAGCTTTCTTT. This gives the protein CASSYLQGGGGNTEAFF.

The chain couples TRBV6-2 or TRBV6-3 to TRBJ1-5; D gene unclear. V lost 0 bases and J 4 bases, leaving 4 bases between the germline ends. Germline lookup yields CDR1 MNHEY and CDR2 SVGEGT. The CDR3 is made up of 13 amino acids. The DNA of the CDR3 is TGTGCCAGCAGTTACTCACTTAATCAGCCCCAGCATTTT. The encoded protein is CASSYSLNQPQHF.

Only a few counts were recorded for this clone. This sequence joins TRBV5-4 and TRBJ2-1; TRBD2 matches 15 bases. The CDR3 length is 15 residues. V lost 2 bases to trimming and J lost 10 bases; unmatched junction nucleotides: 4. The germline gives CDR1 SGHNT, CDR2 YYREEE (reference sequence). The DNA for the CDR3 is TGTGCCAGCAGCTTACGGACTAGCGGGGGGGGAGAGCAGTTCTTC. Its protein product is CASSLRTSGGGEQFF.

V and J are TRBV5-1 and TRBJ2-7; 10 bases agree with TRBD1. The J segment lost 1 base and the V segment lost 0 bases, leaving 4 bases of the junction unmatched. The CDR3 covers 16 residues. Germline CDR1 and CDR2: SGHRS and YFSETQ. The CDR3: CASSLGGQGPSYEQYF. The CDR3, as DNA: TGCGCCAGCAGCTTGGGGGGACAGGGGCCTTCCTACGAGCAGTACTTC.

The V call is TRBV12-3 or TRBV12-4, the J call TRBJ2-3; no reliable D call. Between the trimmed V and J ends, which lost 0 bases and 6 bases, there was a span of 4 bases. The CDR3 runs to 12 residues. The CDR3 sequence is CASSLAGDTQYF. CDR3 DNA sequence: TGTGCCAGCAGTTTAGCAGGTGATACGCAGTATTTT.

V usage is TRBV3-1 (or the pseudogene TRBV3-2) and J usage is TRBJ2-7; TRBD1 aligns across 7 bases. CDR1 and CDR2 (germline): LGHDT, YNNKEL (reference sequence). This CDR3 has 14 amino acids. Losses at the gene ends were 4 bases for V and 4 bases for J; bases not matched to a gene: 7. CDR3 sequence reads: CASSPGTAVYEQYF. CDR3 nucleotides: TGTGCCAGCAGCCCCGGGACAGCCGTATACGAGCAGTACTTC.

The CDR3 DNA follows: TGTGCCTCGGGGGGCCAAAATAATTCACCCCTCCACTTT. Translated: CASGGQNNSPLHF. The J gene is TRBJ1-6, the V gene TRBV30; D perhaps matches TRBD1 (6 bases). Trimming took 7 bases from V and 5 from J, leaving 12 bases between them. This CDR3 comprises 13 residues. The germline V gene has CDR1 GTSNPN and CDR2 SVGIG (reference sequence).

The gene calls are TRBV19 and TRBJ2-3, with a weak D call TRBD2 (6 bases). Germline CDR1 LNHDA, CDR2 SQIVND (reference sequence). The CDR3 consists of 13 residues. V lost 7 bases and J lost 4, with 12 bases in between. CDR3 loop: CASKGGDPDTQYF. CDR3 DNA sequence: TGTGCCAGTAAGGGCGGGGACCCAGATACGCAGTATTTT.

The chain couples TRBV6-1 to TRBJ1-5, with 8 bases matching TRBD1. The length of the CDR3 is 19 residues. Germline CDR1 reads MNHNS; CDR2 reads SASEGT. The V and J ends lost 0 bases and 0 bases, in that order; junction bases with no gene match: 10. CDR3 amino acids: CASSEAIIRTGFSNQPQHF. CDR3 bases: TGTGCCAGCAGTGAAGCAATTATTAGGACAGGGTTTAGCAATCAGCCCCAGCATTTT.

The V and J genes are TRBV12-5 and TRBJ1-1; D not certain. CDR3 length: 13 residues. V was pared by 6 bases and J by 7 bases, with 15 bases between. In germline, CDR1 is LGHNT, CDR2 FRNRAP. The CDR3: CASGQLGRDEAFF. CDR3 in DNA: TGTGCTAGTGGCCAACTTGGGAGAGATGAAGCTTTCTTT.

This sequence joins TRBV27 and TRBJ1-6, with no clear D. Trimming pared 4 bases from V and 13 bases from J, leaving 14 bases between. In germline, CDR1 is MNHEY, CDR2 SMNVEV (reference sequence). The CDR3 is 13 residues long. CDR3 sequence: CASSSSGERPLHF. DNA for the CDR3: TGTGCCAGCAGTTCCTCAGGAGAACGGCCCCTCCACTTT.

CDR3 DNA sequence: TGTGCCAGCAGCCAAGAGGACGGGACCATGAACACTGAAGCTTTCTTT. Translating it yields CASSQEDGTMNTEAFF. This chain uses TRBV14 with TRBJ1-1; weak D call: TRBD1 (5 bases). CDR1 SGHDN and CDR2 FVKESK come from the germline V gene. The CDR3 covers 16 residues. V was shortened by 0 bases and J by 0 bases, with 11 bases between the two germline ends.

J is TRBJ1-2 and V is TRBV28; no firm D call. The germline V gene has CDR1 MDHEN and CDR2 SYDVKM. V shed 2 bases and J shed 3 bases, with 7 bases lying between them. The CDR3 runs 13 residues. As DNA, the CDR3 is TGTGCCAGCAGTTTAGTCGGTGACTATGGCTACACCTTC. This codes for CASSLVGDYGYTF.

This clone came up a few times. The CDR3 DNA follows: TGCAGTGCTAGTTGGCTCGCTCAGGGTAAAGACGAGCAGTACTTC. This encodes CSASWLAQGKDEQYF. This sequence joins TRBV20-1 and TRBJ2-7, with D perhaps TRBD1 (5 bases). Germline V gives CDR1 DFQATT, CDR2 SNEGSKA (reference sequence). V was cut by 3 bases and J by 5 bases, with 20 bases left in between. The CDR3 sequence is 15 residues long.

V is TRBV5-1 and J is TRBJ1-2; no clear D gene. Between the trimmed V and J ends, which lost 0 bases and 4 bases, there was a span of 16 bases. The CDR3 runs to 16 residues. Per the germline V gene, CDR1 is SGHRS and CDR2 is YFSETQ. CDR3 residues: CASSLAGVRRSYGYTF. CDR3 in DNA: TGCGCCAGCAGCTTGGCTGGGGTTCGAAGGAGCTATGGCTACACCTTC.

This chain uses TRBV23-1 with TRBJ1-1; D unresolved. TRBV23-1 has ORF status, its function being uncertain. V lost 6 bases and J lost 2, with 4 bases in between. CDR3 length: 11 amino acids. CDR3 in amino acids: CASRVNTEAFF. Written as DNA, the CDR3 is TGCGCCAGCAGGGTTAACACTGAAGCTTTCTTT.

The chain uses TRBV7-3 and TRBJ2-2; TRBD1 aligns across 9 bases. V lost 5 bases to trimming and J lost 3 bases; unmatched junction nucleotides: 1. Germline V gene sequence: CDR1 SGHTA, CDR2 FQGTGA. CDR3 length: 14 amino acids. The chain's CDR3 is CASSRTGDTGELFF. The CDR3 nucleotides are TGTGCCAGCAGCCGGACAGGGGACACCGGGGAGCTGTTTTTT.

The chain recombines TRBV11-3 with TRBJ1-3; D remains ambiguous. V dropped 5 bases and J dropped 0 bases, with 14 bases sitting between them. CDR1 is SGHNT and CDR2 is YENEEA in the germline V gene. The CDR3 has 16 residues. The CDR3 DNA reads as TGTGCCAGCAGCGTGGGCGGGAGCTACTCTGGAAACACCATATATTTT. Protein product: CASSVGGSYSGNTIYF.

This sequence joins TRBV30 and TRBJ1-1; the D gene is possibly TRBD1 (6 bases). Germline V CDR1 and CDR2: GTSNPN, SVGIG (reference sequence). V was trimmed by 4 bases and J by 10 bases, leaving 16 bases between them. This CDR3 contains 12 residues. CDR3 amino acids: CAWNPTGGVAFF. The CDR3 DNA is TGTGCCTGGAACCCGACAGGAGGAGTAGCTTTCTTT.

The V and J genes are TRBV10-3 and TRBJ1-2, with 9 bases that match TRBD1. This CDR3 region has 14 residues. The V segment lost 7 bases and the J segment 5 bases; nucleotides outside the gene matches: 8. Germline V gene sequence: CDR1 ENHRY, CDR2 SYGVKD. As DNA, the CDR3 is TGTGCCATCAATCCGGGACAGGGTACTTATGGCTACACCTTC. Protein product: CAINPGQGTYGYTF.